This TCR beta chain is from a study of type 1 and type 2 diabetes patients listed by TCRdb under 2016. Concerning the study at large: Ten or so type 1 diabetes patients, a few type 2 diabetes patients and six or seven nondiabetic controls were recruited in China to form the cohort. Across the study, CD4+ and CD8+ T cells were positively selected from PBMCs by means of CD4 or CD8 MicroBeads on MACS columns. The whole study generated approximately 19 million paired-end reads. The study profiled TCRbeta repertoires by high-throughput sequencing to compare type 1 diabetes, type 2 diabetes and nondiabetic individuals. Type 2 diabetes patients were included as a disease comparison group for the type 1 diabetes patients. When approximately 21-cycle amplification was compared with roughly 25-cycle amplification, V gene usage looked similar, suggesting that primer efficiencies were similar and PCR bias was random. Paired-end sequencing of TCRbeta libraries was performed on Illumina HiSeq 2000 or MiSeq instruments. Study-wide findings and limitations: In both CD4+ and CD8+ T cells, type 2 diabetes repertoires were highly diverse and significantly more diverse than type 1 diabetes repertoires. Age and gender were not matched between study groups, possibly biasing interpretation. V and J gene usage patterns of type 2 diabetes and control samples were highly correlated, averaging approximately 0.97 between samples. Only a few highly-expanded CD4+ clones (median one) were found in type 2 diabetes patients, and these clones made up a median approximately 4.2% of reads. Since just a limited number of T2D and control samples were sequenced, some T1D-only HECs might also appear in more T2D or control samples.

CDR1 MNHEY and CDR2 SVGAGI are derived from the germline V gene. From its cysteine to its phenylalanine, the CDR3 spans 15 amino acids. Here the CDR3 DNA is all that survives: 45 bases in frame from base 1. Sequencer: Illumina MiSeq. Genomic DNA from sorted T cell subsets was used as template for TCRbeta CDR3 amplification. Multiplex PCR with 30 forward and 13 reverse primers amplified the TCRbeta CDR3 region. PCR products were purified with AMPure XP beads, then indices and adaptors were added in a second roughly 25-cycle PCR. Before sequencing, the QIAquick Gel Extraction Kit was used to gel-purify the libraries. Processing in the source paper ran as follows. Paired-end reads were merged using FLASH and were aligned with IgBLAST to IMGT V, D and J germline references. Reads with below 70% alignment identity to germline references were discarded, and about 10 million reads were retained study-wide. IMGT definitions were followed to assign CDR3 boundaries, reading frame and productivity. Highly-expanded clones were defined as clones making up 1% or more of reads, and normalized Shannon entropy was used to measure diversity. Unpaired two-tailed t-tests were used to test for differences in Shannon entropy between groups. The public reads were reprocessed in TCRdb via fastp at Q25 and MiXCR, keeping in-frame beta chains. Every entry covers one CDR3 protein and lists the most common genes and DNA from its rows. For this entry, the V and J calls and clone size follow TCRdb and not the study's own pipeline. Present in this sample are 280,000 or so distinct CDR3 sequences, 47% of which were seen just once. Around 15% of the sample lies in the top ten.

Every diabetic patient fulfilled standard classification criteria for type 1 or type 2 diabetes, and glucose and C-peptide were evaluated using WHO-recommended methods. Donors with other autoimmune diseases or infections within the previous four weeks were excluded. Approximately 9.7 milliliters of peripheral blood were drawn from each participant. PBMCs were isolated with LymphoPrep density separation. Regarding this clonotype: Its antigen target is currently unknown. The junction and the germline gene differ at one end; a read error may be behind it.

Sequenced input: peripheral blood mononuclear cells (PBMCs). This TCR derives from a man between 18 and 35 years old with type 2 diabetes. The chain couples TRBV6-5 to TRBJ2-2; the D region is possibly TRBD1 or TRBD2, each matching across 5 bases. The CDR3 here reads CASNYLGGNTGELFF. The sequenced DNA: TGTGCCAGCAATTACCTTGGGGGTAACACCGGGGAGCTGTTTTTT.